The clone carrying this T cell receptor (beta chain) was detected only once. These data originate in a study of T cell changes during pregnancy in multiple sclerosis. Clones were sequenced by immunoSEQ multiplex PCR, and TCRdb holds only the in-frame ones, with some missing. This table has tens of thousands of clones, 65% to 90% appearing once. Germline-derived CDR1 and CDR2 are SGHDT and YYEEEE. The CDR3 has 16 residues. The junction had 4 bases not matched to a gene; V was cut back by 4 bases and J by 0 bases. The clonotype originates from a female donor in good health, enrolled as a control in a pregnancy study. The source material was CD4+ T cells from peripheral blood mononuclear cells, sampled in the first trimester of pregnancy. The chain links TRBV5-6 to TRBJ1-3, with 10 bases that match TRBD1. The DNA for the CDR3 is TGTGCCAGCAGCCCGGACAGGGGGTACTCTGGAAACACCATATATTTT. Translation: CASSPDRGYSGNTIYF.